This entry lists 22 T cell receptor beta chains sequenced from one sample in a study of cytomegalovirus exposure and HLA in healthy donors. Amplification used 60 Vbeta primers and 13 Jbeta primers. Method: immunoSEQ multiplex PCR; TCRdb's copy keeps in-frame clones and lacks some. The sample records about 160,000 clones, about 72% being singletons. Sequencing was performed on PBMCs. Receptors were obtained from a man between 45 and 60 years old in good health and CMV-seropositive.

The CDR3 region is CASSLESWTQETQYF. The CDR3 nucleotides are TGTGCCAGCAGCTTAGAGTCCTGGACTCAAGAGACCCAGTACTTC. This chain uses TRBV7-2 with TRBJ2-5, with a possible D match to TRBD2 (5 bases). Germline CDR1 reads SGHTA; CDR2 reads FQGNSA. V was cut by 1 base and J by 2 bases, with 11 bases left in between. The CDR3 runs to 15 residues.

The V call is TRBV10-3, the J call TRBJ1-1; no reliable D call. The CDR3 has 13 residues. Germline V gives CDR1 ENHRY, CDR2 SYGVKD. Trimming pared 6 bases from V and 0 bases from J, leaving 8 bases between. CDR3 in amino acids: CAISLKMNTEAFF. The DNA of the CDR3 is TGTGCCATCAGCCTAAAGATGAACACTGAAGCTTTCTTT.

The chain uses TRBV10-2 and TRBJ2-7; 7 bases line up with TRBD1. Trimming removed 6 bases from V and 4 bases from J; junction bases left unmatched: 9. Germline V gene sequence: CDR1 WSHSY, CDR2 SAAADI. The CDR3 consists of 14 residues. Here the CDR3 reads CASRPPGQIYEQYF. CDR3 bases: TGCGCCAGCAGGCCTCCGGGACAGATTTACGAGCAGTACTTC.

This rearrangement joins TRBV4-3 to TRBJ2-3, with 12 nucleotides matching TRBD2. Germline CDR1 is LGHNA and CDR2 is YSLEER. The CDR3 covers 17 residues. V lost 1 base to trimming and J lost 6 bases; unmatched junction nucleotides: 8. DNA of the CDR3: TGCGCCAGCAGCCAAGTACCTAGCGGGGGGGCCCTGGATACGCAGTATTTT. It encodes CASSQVPSGGALDTQYF.

The V gene is TRBV7-9, the J gene TRBJ1-6, with D possibly TRBD1 on 6 matching bases. V dropped 5 bases and J dropped 10 bases, with 18 bases sitting between them. Germline lookup yields CDR1 SEHNR and CDR2 FQNEAQ (reference sequence). The CDR3 extends over 15 amino acids. CDR3 loop: CASSQGQYHESPLHF. Written as DNA, the CDR3 is TGTGCCAGCAGCCAAGGACAGTATCATGAGTCACCCCTCCACTTT.

This clone was counted only a few times. This chain uses TRBV19 with TRBJ1-5; maybe TRBD1 (6 bases). This CDR3 spans 15 amino acids. Germline V gives CDR1 LNHDA, CDR2 SQIVND (reference sequence). V lost 3 bases to trimming and J lost 6 bases, with 15 bases between them. The CDR3 is CASSIGQGITQPQHF. CDR3 nucleotide sequence: TGTGCCAGTAGTATTGGTCAGGGGATAACTCAGCCCCAGCATTTT.

This clone was counted once. The CDR3 nucleotides read TGCGCCAGCAGCTCTCGAGGGTACAATGAGCAGTTCTTC. Translating it yields CASSSRGYNEQFF. The chain combines TRBV5-1 with TRBJ2-1; D perhaps matches TRBD2 (5 bases). The length of the CDR3 is 13 residues. CDR1 and CDR2 (germline): SGHRS, YFSETQ. V was shortened by 3 bases and J by 4 bases, with 8 bases between the two germline ends. The full variable domain, its missing parts supplied by reference TRBV5-1 and TRBJ2-1, is KAGVTQTPRYLIKTRGQQVTLSCSPISGHRSVSWYQQTPGQGLQFLFEYFSETQRNKGNFPGRFSGRQFSNSRSEMNVSTLELGDSALYLCASSSRGYNEQFFGPGTRLTVL.

The V gene is TRBV6-1, the J gene TRBJ2-5, with a tentative D call TRBD2 (5 bases). The V and J ends lost 0 bases and 5 bases respectively, with 10 bases between them. The CDR3 sequence is 14 residues long. Germline V gene sequence: CDR1 MNHNS, CDR2 SASEGT. CDR3 coding DNA: TGTGCCAGCAGTGAAGCTGGGAGTCAGGAGACCCAGTACTTC. It codes for CASSEAGSQETQYF.

This sequence joins TRBV6-5 and TRBJ1-2, with 8 bases that match TRBD1. Germline loops: CDR1 MNHEY, CDR2 SVGAGI. V was pared by 6 bases and J by 3 bases, with 6 bases of the junction left unmatched. The CDR3 runs 14 residues. The CDR3 loop reads CASRRQGADYGYTF. The CDR3 bases are TGTGCCAGCAGGCGTCAGGGGGCTGACTATGGCTACACCTTC.

V gene TRBV30 combines with J gene TRBJ2-5, with D perhaps TRBD2 (6 bases). Trimming cost V 3 bases and J 1 base, with 12 bases left between them. The germline V gene has CDR1 GTSNPN and CDR2 SVGIG (reference sequence). CDR3 size: 14 residues. CDR3 region: CAWRKRAVQETQYF. The CDR3 coding sequence is TGTGCCTGGAGAAAGCGGGCGGTCCAAGAGACCCAGTACTTC.

V is TRBV6-5 and J is TRBJ2-7; 7 nucleotides match TRBD1. Germline CDR1 MNHEY, CDR2 SVGAGI. The CDR3 extends over 15 amino acids. V shed 0 bases, J shed 5 bases, and the junction held 7 bases outside the gene matches. The CDR3 region is CASSYSDRTVNEQYF. The CDR3 DNA sequence: TGTGCCAGCAGTTACTCGGACAGGACAGTAAACGAGCAGTACTTC.

V and J are TRBV9 and TRBJ1-6; 9 nucleotides align to TRBD1. The CDR3 contains 15 residues. V gave up 4 bases and J gave up 10 bases; unmatched junction bases: 9. In germline, CDR1 is SGDLS, CDR2 YYNGEE. The CDR3 DNA reads TGTGCCAGCAGCCCCTTACAGGGGGCGCGGTCACCCCTCCACTTT. This sequence encodes CASSPLQGARSPLHF.

V usage is TRBV7-6 and J usage is TRBJ2-1, with TRBD2 matching over 7 bases. The germline V gene encodes CDR1 SGHVS and CDR2 FNYEAQ. This CDR3 spans 18 amino acids. The V and J ends lost 2 bases and 0 bases, in that order; junction bases with no gene match: 10. CDR3 DNA: TGTGCCAGCAGCTTATCCCGACTAGCCGAAAGCTCCTACAATGAGCAGTTCTTC. Protein product: CASSLSRLAESSYNEQFF.

V usage is TRBV7-6 and J usage is TRBJ2-5; maybe TRBD2 (7 bases). The CDR3 runs 15 residues. Per germline, CDR1 SGHVS and CDR2 FNYEAQ. V was clipped by 5 bases and J by 5 bases, with 18 bases between them. CDR3 bases: TGTGCCAGCAGCGGGTCCGATCGGGGGGCGGAGACCCAGTACTTC. Encoded protein: CASSGSDRGAETQYF.

This clone was seen just once. This chain links TRBV6-1 with TRBJ2-1; 7 nucleotides agree with TRBD1. Unmatched junction bases numbered 9, after V lost 7 bases and J lost 6 bases. Germline CDR1 is MNHNS and CDR2 is SASEGT. The CDR3 consists of 14 residues. CDR3 region: CASTQGVALNEQFF. In nucleotides, the CDR3 is TGTGCCAGCACCCAGGGGGTAGCGCTCAATGAGCAGTTCTTC.

This clone was detected a few times. The chain has TRBV27 and TRBJ1-1, with 8 bases that match TRBD1. The CDR3 extends over 13 amino acids. V was pared by 8 bases and J by 6 bases, with 8 bases of the junction left unmatched. Germline V gene data show CDR1 as MNHEY and CDR2 as SMNVEV (reference sequence). CDR3 nucleotides: TGTGCCAGCCAGGACAGGGCTAGATCTGAAGCTTTCTTT. This translates into CASQDRARSEAFF.

For this clone: The sample holds other DNA sequences that translate to the same CDR3. The V gene is TRBV28, the J gene TRBJ1-3, with D maybe TRBD1 (6 bases). The V end lost 1 base, the J end lost 4 bases, and 11 bases lay between the germline ends. The CDR3 consists of 15 residues. CDR1 and CDR2 (germline): MDHEN, SYDVKM. CDR3 in DNA: TGTGCCAGCAGTTTATATGGGGGCTCAGGAAACACCATATATTTT. Translation gives CASSLYGGSGNTIYF.

The chain joins TRBV6-5 to TRBJ2-7; perhaps TRBD1 as D (5 bases). Per the germline V gene, CDR1 is MNHEY and CDR2 is SVGAGI. CDR3 length equals 14 residues. V gave up 0 bases and J gave up 4 bases, with 10 bases separating them. In nucleotides, the CDR3 is TGTGCCAGCAGTTACTCTTCCCCAGGGTACGAGCAGTACTTC. Translating gives CASSYSSPGYEQYF.

The chain carries TRBV19 and TRBJ2-7; TRBD1 might be the D (5 bases). The CDR3 has 14 amino acids. Trimming shortened V by 3 bases and J by 1 base, and 10 bases separated the two germline ends. CDR1 is LNHDA and CDR2 is SQIVND in the germline V gene (reference sequence). The CDR3 nucleotides are TGTGCCAGTAGTATCAACAGGATATCCTACGAGCAGTACTTC. Its protein is CASSINRISYEQYF.

This clone was observed a few times. J is TRBJ1-5 and V is TRBV19, with 8 bases identical to TRBD1. Germline-derived CDR1 and CDR2 are LNHDA and SQIVND (reference sequence). After removal of 5 bases from V and 2 bases from J, the junction contained 8 bases not matched to a gene. The CDR3 spans 16 residues. The CDR3 reads CASSHTGGWGNQPQHF. The CDR3 coding sequence is TGTGCCAGTAGTCACACAGGGGGTTGGGGCAATCAGCCCCAGCATTTT.

This clone appeared a single time. This chain joins TRBV6-6 and TRBJ1-1; the D gene is possibly TRBD1 (6 bases). The V end lost 6 bases, the J end lost 5 bases, and 16 bases lay between the germline ends. Germline assignment: CDR1 MNHNY and CDR2 SVGAGI (reference sequence). CDR3 length: 14 amino acids. CDR3 residues: CASSPGRGGTEAFF. Written as DNA, the CDR3 is TGTGCCAGCAGCCCCGGCAGGGGCGGAACTGAAGCTTTCTTT.

This clone has just a few counts. CDR3 sequence (DNA): TGTGCCAGCAGACGACAGGGGCTGGCTAATGAAAAACTGTTTTTT. This translates into CASRRQGLANEKLFF. The V call is TRBV5-5, the J call TRBJ1-4, with 8 bases aligning to TRBD1. V gave up 5 bases and J gave up 3 bases; unmatched junction bases: 6. This CDR3 has 15 residues. Germline loops: CDR1 SGHKS, CDR2 YYEKEE (reference sequence).